Below, 27 T cell receptor beta chains from the same sample are listed, as sequenced in a study of breast tumors, draining lymph nodes, adjacent tissues. MiXCR, applied by TCRdb to the multiplex PCR reads, yields one record per CDR3 protein. The profile shows around 70,000 distinct CDR3 sequences, about 40% of them singletons. Material: breast tumor tissue. The receptors come from a female donor with breast cancer. Some clones in this sample may be carry-over from other donors' samples.

The chain has TRBV12-5 and TRBJ1-6; the match to TRBD1 covers 9 bases. In germline, CDR1 is LGHNT, CDR2 FRNRAP. The CDR3 loop spans 16 amino acids. CDR3: CASSSSGTGTNSPLHF. The CDR3 DNA sequence: TGTGCCAGCAGTTCCTCCGGGACAGGGACCAATTCACCCCTCCACTTT.

With regard to this clonotype: The conserved closing phenylalanine or tryptophan is absent in this CDR3, likely reflecting a read error. The V and J genes are TRBV25-1 and TRBJ2-3; 10 nucleotides agree with TRBD2. CDR1 is MGHDK, CDR2 SYGVNS, per germline. V trimming: 3 bases; J trimming: 0 bases; junction bases outside the gene matches: 9. The CDR3 is 18 amino acids. CDR3 region: CASSDGSGGSMSTDTQYL. DNA for the CDR3: TGTGCCAGCAGTGACGGTAGCGGGGGGAGCATGAGCACAGATACGCAGTATCTT.

Here the CDR3 DNA reads TGTGCCATCAACGACAGGGGGTCCCTCCACTTT. Translated: CAINDRGSLHF. This chain connects TRBV10-3 to TRBJ1-6; 9 nucleotides line up with TRBD1. The trim removed 7 bases at V and 14 bases at J, leaving 3 bases unmatched. Germline-derived CDR1 and CDR2 are ENHRY and SYGVKD. CDR3 size: 11 residues.

In regard to this clonotype: An end of the junction differs from the germline gene, which may be a read error. This sequence joins TRBV7-3 and TRBJ2-5; 9 bases line up with TRBD2. This CDR3 has 20 residues. Germline values: CDR1 SGHTA, CDR2 FQGTGA. CDR3 in DNA: TGTGCCAGCAGCTCTACCGGAACGCTGGCGGGAGGGCCCGGCCAAGAGGCCCAGTACTTC. Residues: CASSSTGTLAGGPGQEAQYF. Combining the CDR3 with reference TRBV7-3 and TRBJ2-5 gives the whole variable domain GAGVSQTPSNKVTEKGKYVELRCDPISGHTALYWYRQSLGQGPEFLIYFQGTGAADDSGLPNDRFFAVRPEGSVSTLKIQRTERGDSAVYLCASSSTGTLAGGPGQEAQYFGPGTRLLVL.

This clonotype has ten or more counts. The V gene is TRBV4-2, the J gene TRBJ2-7, with D perhaps matching TRBD1 (5 bases). Germline V gene sequence: CDR1 LGHNA, CDR2 YNFKEQ. CDR3 length: 17 residues. Trimming left V 1 base short and J 3 bases short, with 19 bases between. The CDR3 loop reads CASSQVLAQGVGYEQYF. Written as DNA, the CDR3 is TGTGCCAGCAGCCAAGTCCTGGCTCAGGGTGTCGGCTACGAGCAGTACTTC.

On this clonotype: This may stem from a read error, because a much larger clone lies one nucleotide away. The chain employs TRBV20-1 and TRBJ2-5, with TRBD2 as a possible D gene (6 bases). Germline V gene lookup returns CDR1 DFQATT and CDR2 SNEGSKA (reference sequence). This CDR3 is built from 17 residues. V lost 1 base to trimming and J lost 2 bases, with 20 bases between them. CDR3 sequence (DNA): TGCAGTGCTAGAGGGGGGGAGTACGTGTCGGGACAAGAGACCCAGTACTTC. This codes for CSARGGEYVSGQETQYF.

This clonotype is categorized as medium-sized. The rearrangement joins TRBV7-8 to TRBJ1-5; D is possibly TRBD1 (6 bases). Trimming left V 8 bases short and J 11 bases short, with 19 bases between. The CDR3 is 13 amino acids. Per germline, CDR1 SGHVS and CDR2 FQNEAQ. The CDR3 DNA follows: TGTGCCAGCGCCGGGACAAAGCAATCAGCCCAGCATTTT. Translating it yields CASAGTKQSAQHF.

There are many counts of this clonotype. The V call is TRBV7-9, the J call TRBJ2-7, with TRBD2 matching over 12 bases. Germline V gene data show CDR1 as SEHNR and CDR2 as FQNEAQ (reference sequence). The CDR3 runs to 17 residues. V lost 5 bases, J lost 0 bases, and 8 bases stayed unmatched. The CDR3 region is CASSPAGTSGFSYEQYF. In DNA form, the CDR3 reads TGTGCCAGCAGCCCGGCCGGGACTAGCGGGTTCTCCTACGAGCAGTACTTC.

At least ten counts were recorded for this clonotype. This may stem from a read error, because a much larger clone lies one nucleotide away. The rearrangement uses TRBV6-4 and TRBJ1-6, with D hard to call. There are 14 residues in the CDR3. With 5 bases removed from V and 6 bases from J, the gap between germline ends came to 11 bases. Germline V lookup: CDR1 MRHNA, CDR2 SNTAGT. The CDR3 region is CASSQSWGNSPLHF. Here the CDR3 DNA reads TGTGCCAGCAGTCAATCTTGGGGTAATTCACCCCTCCACTTT.

This clonotype was seen more than once but under ten times. The CDR3 sequence: CASNSGWSSRAGGPYYEQFF. The CDR3 region has the DNA TGTGCCAGCAACTCAGGTTGGAGTTCTCGAGCGGGAGGACCATACTATGAGCAGTTCTTC. The rearrangement uses TRBV13 and TRBJ2-1; 9 bases fit TRBD2. Per the germline V gene, CDR1 is PRHDT and CDR2 is FYEKMQ (reference sequence). J lost 8 bases, V lost 7 bases, and 27 bases had no gene match. The length of the CDR3 is 20 residues.

This clonotype was recorded at least ten times. The chain uses TRBV15 and TRBJ1-5, with 7 bases aligning to TRBD1. J lost 4 bases, V lost 4 bases, and 4 bases had no gene match. This CDR3 contains 14 residues. Per germline, CDR1 LNHNV and CDR2 YYDKDF (reference sequence). CDR3 nucleotide sequence: TGTGCCACCAGCATTGGGACAGCTAATCAGCCCCAGCATTTT. Encoded protein: CATSIGTANQPQHF.

This clonotype was seen repeatedly, ten times or more. This chain connects TRBV11-2 to TRBJ1-5, with D hard to call. This CDR3 comprises 13 residues. CDR1 is SGHAT and CDR2 is FQNNGV in the germline V gene. V was pared by 1 base and J by 6 bases, with 7 bases between. The CDR3 DNA reads as TGTGCCAGCAGCTTAGGAAGCCGTCAGCCCCAGCATTTT. Amino acid sequence: CASSLGSRQPQHF.

This clonotype was seen at least ten times. As DNA, the CDR3 is TGTGCCATCAGTGAGGGGTTTGTACTAGCGGTATTCACAGATACGCAGTATTTT. It encodes CAISEGFVLAVFTDTQYF. The chain has TRBV10-3 and TRBJ2-3, with 8 bases aligning to TRBD2. This CDR3 contains 18 residues. Trimming removed 2 bases from V and 2 bases from J; junction bases left unmatched: 12. CDR1 is ENHRY, CDR2 SYGVKD, per germline.

The chain combines TRBV5-4 with TRBJ1-2; 7 nucleotides line up with TRBD1. Per germline, CDR1 SGHNT and CDR2 YYREEE (reference sequence). J lost 4 bases, V lost 5 bases, and 5 bases had no gene match. The CDR3 is made up of 13 amino acids. CDR3 sequence reads: CASRADRVYGYTF. CDR3 bases: TGTGCCAGCAGAGCTGACAGGGTCTATGGCTACACCTTC.

This clonotype occurred many times. The rearrangement uses TRBV6-6 and TRBJ1-2, with 8 bases lining up with TRBD1. This CDR3 spans 15 amino acids. The ends lost 6 bases at V and 5 bases at J; junction bases unmatched: 11. Germline-derived CDR1 and CDR2 are MNHNY and SVGAGI (reference sequence). CDR3 residues: CASSPTGQGSYGYTF. The DNA for the CDR3 is TGTGCCAGCAGCCCCACAGGACAGGGAAGTTATGGCTACACCTTC.

This clonotype was counted ten times or more. The chain couples TRBV7-9 to TRBJ2-1; 11 positions match TRBD1. Germline CDR1 SEHNR, CDR2 FQNEAQ (reference sequence). CDR3 length: 15 residues. V lost 7 bases to trimming and J lost 8 bases; unmatched junction nucleotides: 10. The CDR3 spells CASNAGTGGMDEQFF. The CDR3 nucleotides are TGTGCCAGCAACGCCGGGACAGGGGGTATGGATGAGCAGTTCTTC.

Concerning this clonotype itself: The junction departs from the called germline gene at one end, perhaps through a read error. V usage is TRBV2 and J usage is TRBJ1-1; no firm D call. In germline, CDR1 is SNHLY, CDR2 FYNNEI. This CDR3 comprises 13 residues. CDR3 sequence (DNA): TGTGCCAGCGGTGACGAGGGATACACTGAAGCTTTCTTT. It is translated as CASGDEGYTEAFF.

Many counts were recorded for this clonotype. The genes are TRBV10-2 and TRBJ2-1; D perhaps matches TRBD2 (7 bases). The germline CDR1 and CDR2 sequences are WSHSY and SAAADI. CDR3 length: 14 residues. With 6 bases removed from V and 10 bases from J, the gap between germline ends came to 19 bases. CDR3 sequence: CASSSRGAPREQFF. The CDR3 DNA is TGCGCCAGCAGCAGTCGGGGGGCCCCGCGGGAGCAGTTCTTC.

CDR3 in DNA: TGTGCCAGCTGGGGCTACGGGAAGTGGCCCCAGCATTTT. Translation: CASWGYGKWPQHF. The chain links TRBV2 to TRBJ1-5, with TRBD1 as a possible D gene (5 bases). V lost 8 bases and J 9 bases, leaving 17 bases between the germline ends. The CDR3 totals 13 residues. Germline assignment: CDR1 SNHLY and CDR2 FYNNEI.

This clonotype was detected ten times or more. V is TRBV11-2 and J is TRBJ2-1, with D possibly called TRBD1 or TRBD2 (6 bases each). The length of the CDR3 is 17 residues. CDR1 and CDR2 (germline): SGHAT, FQNNGV. With 1 base removed from V and 2 bases from J, the gap between germline ends came to 15 bases. The CDR3 DNA reads TGTGCCAGCAGCTTAGCGGGGCTAGGGGGGCCCTACAATGAGCAGTTCTTC. Its translation: CASSLAGLGGPYNEQFF.

This clonotype was counted ten times or more. The chain employs TRBV20-1 and TRBJ2-3, with a tentative D call TRBD2 (6 bases). CDR1 DFQATT and CDR2 SNEGSKA come from the germline V gene (reference sequence). The CDR3 totals 16 residues. V was trimmed by 3 bases and J by 4 bases, leaving 20 bases between them. In DNA form, the CDR3 reads TGCAGTGCTAGGGCGTCGGGTGGGAGGACGTCAGATACGCAGTATTTT. This codes for CSARASGGRTSDTQYF.

This clonotype occurred many times. The chain recombines TRBV5-1 with TRBJ2-1; the D gene could be TRBD1 or TRBD2 (5 bases each). Per germline, CDR1 SGHRS and CDR2 YFSETQ. Between the trimmed V and J ends, which lost 0 bases and 0 bases, there was a span of 10 bases. This CDR3 spans 16 amino acids. CDR3 bases: TGCGCCAGCAGCTTGGCCGGGACGCGCTCCTACAATGAGCAGTTCTTC. It is translated as CASSLAGTRSYNEQFF.

There are a few counts of this clonotype. A clone one base away is much larger, so this may be a read error. This chain connects TRBV30 to TRBJ2-5; TRBD2 might be the D (5 bases). This CDR3 comprises 14 residues. Germline CDR1 GTSNPN, CDR2 SVGIG (reference sequence). The DNA of the CDR3 is TGTGCCTGGGACTCACTCGGGGAAATAGAGTCCCAGTACTTC. The encoded protein is CAWDSLGEIESQYF.

The chain links TRBV20-1 to TRBJ1-2, with D possibly matching TRBD1 (5 bases). CDR3 length: 14 residues. Looked up from germline, CDR1 is DFQATT and CDR2 is SNEGSKA (reference sequence). The V end lost 6 bases, the J end lost 1 base, and 15 bases lay between the germline ends. The CDR3 region has the DNA TGCAGTGCCACCCATATCAGGGATAACTATGGCTACACCTTC. It translates to CSATHIRDNYGYTF.

The table lists this clonotype with a count of one. The rearrangement links TRBV20-1 to TRBJ2-7; 11 bases line up with TRBD2. CDR1 is DFQATT and CDR2 is SNEGSKA in the germline V gene (reference sequence). The CDR3 covers 14 residues. The V segment lost 7 bases and the J segment 6 bases; nucleotides outside the gene matches: 11. CDR3 region: CSGLAGGRVFEQYF. The CDR3 DNA is TGCAGTGGGCTAGCGGGAGGCAGGGTCTTCGAGCAGTACTTC.

This clonotype was detected ten times or more. This chain uses TRBV11-3 with TRBJ1-4, with D possibly TRBD1 on 6 matching bases. V dropped 5 bases and J dropped 4 bases, with 17 bases sitting between them. The CDR3 consists of 16 residues. CDR1 SGHNT and CDR2 YENEEA come from the germline V gene. In DNA, the CDR3 is TGTGCCAGCAGCACCTACGGGGGGGCGAGTAATGAAAAACTGTTTTTT. Protein product: CASSTYGGASNEKLFF.

This clonotype came up many times. The CDR3, as DNA: TGCAGTGCTAGAGATACGGGCGGGAGGGCCTGGGAAGATACGCAGTATTTT. It encodes CSARDTGGRAWEDTQYF. The V and J genes are TRBV20-1 and TRBJ2-3, with TRBD2 identical over 9 bases. Trimming at V came to 0 bases and at J to 5 bases, leaving 12 bases not matched to a gene. The CDR3 sequence is 17 residues long. The germline V gene has CDR1 DFQATT and CDR2 SNEGSKA (reference sequence).